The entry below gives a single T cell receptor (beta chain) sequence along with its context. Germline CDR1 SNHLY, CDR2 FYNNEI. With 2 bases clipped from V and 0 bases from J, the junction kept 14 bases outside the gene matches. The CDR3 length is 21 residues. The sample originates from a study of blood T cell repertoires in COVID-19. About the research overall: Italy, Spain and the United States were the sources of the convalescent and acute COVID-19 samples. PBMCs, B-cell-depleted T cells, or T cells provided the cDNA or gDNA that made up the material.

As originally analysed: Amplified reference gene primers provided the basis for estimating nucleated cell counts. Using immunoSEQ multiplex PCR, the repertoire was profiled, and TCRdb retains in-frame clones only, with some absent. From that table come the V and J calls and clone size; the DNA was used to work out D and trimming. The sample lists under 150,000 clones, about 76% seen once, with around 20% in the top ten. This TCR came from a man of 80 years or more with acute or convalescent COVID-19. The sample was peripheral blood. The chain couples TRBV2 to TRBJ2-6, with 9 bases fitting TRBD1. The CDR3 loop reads CASSEFMFLGTGSSGANVLTF. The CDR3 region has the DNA TGTGCCAGCAGTGAATTTATGTTTTTGGGGACAGGGTCCTCTGGGGCCAACGTCCTGACTTTC.